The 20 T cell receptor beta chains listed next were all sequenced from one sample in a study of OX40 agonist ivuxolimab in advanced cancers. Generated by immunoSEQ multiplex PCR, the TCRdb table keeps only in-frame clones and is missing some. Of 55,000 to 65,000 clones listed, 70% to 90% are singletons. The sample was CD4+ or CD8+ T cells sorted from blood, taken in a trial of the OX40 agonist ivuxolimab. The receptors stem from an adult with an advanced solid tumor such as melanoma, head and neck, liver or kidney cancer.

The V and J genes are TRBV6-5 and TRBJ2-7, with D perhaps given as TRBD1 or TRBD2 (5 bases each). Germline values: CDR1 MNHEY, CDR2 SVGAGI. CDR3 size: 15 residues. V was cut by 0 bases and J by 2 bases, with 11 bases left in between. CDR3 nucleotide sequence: TGTGCCAGCAGTTACTCCGGGACGAGAACCTACGAGCAGTACTTC. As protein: CASSYSGTRTYEQYF.

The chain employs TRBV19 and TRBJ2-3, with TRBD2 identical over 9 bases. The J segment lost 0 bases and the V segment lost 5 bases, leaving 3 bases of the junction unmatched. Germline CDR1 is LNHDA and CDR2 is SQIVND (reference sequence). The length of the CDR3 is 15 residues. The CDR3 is CASSSTSGSTDTQYF. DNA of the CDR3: TGTGCCAGTAGTTCGACTAGCGGTAGCACAGATACGCAGTATTTT.

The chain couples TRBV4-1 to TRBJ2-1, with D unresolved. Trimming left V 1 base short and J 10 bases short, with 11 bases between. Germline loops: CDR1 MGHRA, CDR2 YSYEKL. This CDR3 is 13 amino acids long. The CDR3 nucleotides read TGCGCCAGCAGCCAAGGGTTCGCTCTCGAGCAGTTCTTC. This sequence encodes CASSQGFALEQFF.

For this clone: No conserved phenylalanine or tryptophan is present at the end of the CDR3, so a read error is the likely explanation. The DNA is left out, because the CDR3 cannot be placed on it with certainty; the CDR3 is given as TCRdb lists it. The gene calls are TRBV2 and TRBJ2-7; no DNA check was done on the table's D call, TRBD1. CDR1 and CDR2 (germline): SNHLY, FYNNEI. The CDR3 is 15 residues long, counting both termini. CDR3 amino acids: CASRTTRDSLPPEFY.

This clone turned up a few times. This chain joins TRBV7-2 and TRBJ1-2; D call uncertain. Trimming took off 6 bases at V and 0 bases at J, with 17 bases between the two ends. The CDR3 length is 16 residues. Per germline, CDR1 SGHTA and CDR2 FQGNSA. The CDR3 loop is CASRPPASNTNYGYTF. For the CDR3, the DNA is TGTGCCAGCAGGCCTCCTGCATCGAACACTAACTATGGCTACACCTTC.

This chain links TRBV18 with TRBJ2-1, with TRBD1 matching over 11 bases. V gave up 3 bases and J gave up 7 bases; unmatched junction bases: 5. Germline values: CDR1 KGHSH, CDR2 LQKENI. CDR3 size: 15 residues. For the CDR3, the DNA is TGTGCCAGCTCACCGGGACAGGGGGTAACAAATGAGCAGTTCTTC. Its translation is CASSPGQGVTNEQFF. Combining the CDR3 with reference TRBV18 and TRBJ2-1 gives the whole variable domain NAGVMQNPRHLVRRRGQEARLRCSPMKGHSHVYWYRQLPEEGLKFMVYLQKENIIDESGMPKERFSAEFPKEGPSILRIQQVVRGDSAAYFCASSPGQGVTNEQFFGPGTRLTVL.

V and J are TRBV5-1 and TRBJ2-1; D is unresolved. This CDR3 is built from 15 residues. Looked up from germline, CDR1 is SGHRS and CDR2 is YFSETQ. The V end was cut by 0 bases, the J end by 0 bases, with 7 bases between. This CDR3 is CASSLVSSSYNEQFF. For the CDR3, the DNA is TGCGCCAGCAGCTTGGTTTCGAGCTCCTACAATGAGCAGTTCTTC.

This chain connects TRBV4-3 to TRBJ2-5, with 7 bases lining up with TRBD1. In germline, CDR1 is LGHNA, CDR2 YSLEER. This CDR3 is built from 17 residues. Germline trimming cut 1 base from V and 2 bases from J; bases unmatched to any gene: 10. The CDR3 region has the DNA TGCGCCAGCAGCCAAGGAAGGGGACAGTCCGTACAAGAGACCCAGTACTTC. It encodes CASSQGRGQSVQETQYF.

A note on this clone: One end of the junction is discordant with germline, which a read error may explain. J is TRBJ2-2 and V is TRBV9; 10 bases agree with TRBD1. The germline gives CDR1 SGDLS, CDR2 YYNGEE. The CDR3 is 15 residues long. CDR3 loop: CASRVGQGVTGELFF. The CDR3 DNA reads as TGTGCCAGCAGAGTAGGACAGGGGGTCACCGGGGAGCTGTTTTTT.

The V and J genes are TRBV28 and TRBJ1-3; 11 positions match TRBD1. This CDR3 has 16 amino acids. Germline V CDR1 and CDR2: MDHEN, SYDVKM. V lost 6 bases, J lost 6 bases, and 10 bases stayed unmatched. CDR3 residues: CASRDRGRMVENTIYF. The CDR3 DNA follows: TGTGCCAGCAGGGACAGGGGGCGAATGGTAGAAAACACCATATATTTT.

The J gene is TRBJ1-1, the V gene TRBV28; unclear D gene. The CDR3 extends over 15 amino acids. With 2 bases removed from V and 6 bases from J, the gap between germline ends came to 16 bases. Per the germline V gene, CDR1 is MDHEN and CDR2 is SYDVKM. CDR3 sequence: CASSLLQGFSSEAFF. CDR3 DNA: TGTGCCAGCAGTTTACTGCAAGGGTTTTCTTCTGAAGCTTTCTTT.

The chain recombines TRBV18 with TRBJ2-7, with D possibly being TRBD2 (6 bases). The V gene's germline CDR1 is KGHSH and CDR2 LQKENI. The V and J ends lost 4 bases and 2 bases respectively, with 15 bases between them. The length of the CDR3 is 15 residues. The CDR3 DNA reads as TGTGCCAGCTCACTGACCGGGGACTCTACCTACGAGCAGTACTTC. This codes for CASSLTGDSTYEQYF.

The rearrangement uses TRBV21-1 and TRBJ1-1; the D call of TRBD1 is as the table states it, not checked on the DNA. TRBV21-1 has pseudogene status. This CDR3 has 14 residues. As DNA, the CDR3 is TGTGCCAGCAGCAACTACAGGGGAAAGGAAGAAGCTTTCTTT. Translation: CASSNYRGKEEAFF.

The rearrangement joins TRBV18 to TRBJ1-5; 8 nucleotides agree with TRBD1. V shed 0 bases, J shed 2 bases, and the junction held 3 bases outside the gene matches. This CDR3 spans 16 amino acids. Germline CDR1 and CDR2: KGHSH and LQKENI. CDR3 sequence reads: CASSPPGGQGNQPQHF. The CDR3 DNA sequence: TGTGCCAGCTCACCACCGGGGGGACAGGGCAATCAGCCCCAGCATTTT.

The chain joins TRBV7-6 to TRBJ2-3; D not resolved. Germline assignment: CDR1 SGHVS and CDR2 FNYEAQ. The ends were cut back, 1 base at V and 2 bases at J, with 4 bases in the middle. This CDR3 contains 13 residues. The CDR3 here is CASSLDATDTQYF. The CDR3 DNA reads TGTGCCAGCAGCTTAGATGCCACAGATACGCAGTATTTT.

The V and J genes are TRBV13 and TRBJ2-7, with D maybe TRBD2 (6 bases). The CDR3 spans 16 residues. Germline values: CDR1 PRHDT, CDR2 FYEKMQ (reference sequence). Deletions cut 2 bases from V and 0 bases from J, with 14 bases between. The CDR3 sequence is CASSLKGLTSSYEQYF. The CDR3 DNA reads TGTGCCAGCAGCTTAAAGGGACTTACCTCCTCCTACGAGCAGTACTTC.

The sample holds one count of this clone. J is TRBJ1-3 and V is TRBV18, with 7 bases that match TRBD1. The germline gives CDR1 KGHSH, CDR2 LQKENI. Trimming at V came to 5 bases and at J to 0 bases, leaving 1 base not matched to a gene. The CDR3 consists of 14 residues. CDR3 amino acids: CASSTGASGNTIYF. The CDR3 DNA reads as TGTGCCAGCTCAACAGGGGCCTCTGGAAACACCATATATTTT.

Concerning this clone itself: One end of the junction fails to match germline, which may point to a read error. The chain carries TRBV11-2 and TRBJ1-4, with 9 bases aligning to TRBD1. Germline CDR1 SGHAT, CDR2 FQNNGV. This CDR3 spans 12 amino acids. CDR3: CASSPLAGQGTF. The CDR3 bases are TGTGCCAGCAGCCCCCTAGCGGGACAGGGTACATTT.

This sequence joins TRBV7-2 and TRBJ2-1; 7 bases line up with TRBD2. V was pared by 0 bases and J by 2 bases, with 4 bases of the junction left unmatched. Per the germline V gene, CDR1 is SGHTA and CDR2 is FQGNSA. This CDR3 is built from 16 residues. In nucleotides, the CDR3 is TGTGCCAGCAGCTTAGCGGGAGGGGTCCCCTACAATGAGCAGTTCTTC. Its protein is CASSLAGGVPYNEQFF.

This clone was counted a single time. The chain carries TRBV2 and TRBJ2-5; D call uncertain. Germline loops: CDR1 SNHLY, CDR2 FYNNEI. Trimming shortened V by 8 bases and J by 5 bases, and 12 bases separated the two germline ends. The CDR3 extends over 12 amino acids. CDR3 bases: TGTGCCAGCGCAAGCTCCGGGGAGACCCAGTACTTC. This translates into CASASSGETQYF.